The TCR beta chain under discussion was sequenced for a study of T cell changes during pregnancy in multiple sclerosis. The CDR3 runs to 15 residues. V trimming: 4 bases; J trimming: 5 bases; junction bases outside the gene matches: 7. The germline V gene has CDR1 SGHRS and CDR2 YFSETQ. TCRdb's copy holds only in-frame clones and misses some; the assay was immunoSEQ multiplex PCR. The sample consists of about 81,000 clones, about 94% of them appearing once. The TCR comes from a female donor in good health, enrolled as a control in a pregnancy study. The chain is built from TRBV5-1 and TRBJ2-3; 10 bases are shared with TRBD2. Material: peripheral blood, obtained in the third trimester of pregnancy. The CDR3 DNA reads TGCGCCAGCAGCATTACCACTAGCGGGAAAGATACGCAGTATTTT. The encoded protein is CASSITTSGKDTQYF.